This T cell receptor (beta chain) emerged from a study of blood T cells in healthy people across ages. The use of a sample-barcoded 5' primer and a J-beta primer mix characterized a second PCR of roughly 6 to 11 cycles. TCRdb recomputed calls from the 5' RACE reads with MiXCR, one row per CDR3 protein. Altogether over 950,000 distinct CDR3 sequences are present, roughly 51% being singletons, with the ten largest covering about 20%. The clonotype comes from a woman in her sixties in good health. The sample comprised blood.

This CDR3 reads CSATAPNRGRGEKLFF. The CDR3 DNA reads as TGCAGTGCCACGGCTCCAAACAGGGGGCGAGGTGAAAAACTGTTTTTT. V and J are TRBV20-1 and TRBJ1-4; TRBD1 matches at 9 bases. There are 16 residues in the CDR3. V shed 6 bases and J 7 bases; nucleotides not matched to a gene: 15. CDR1 and CDR2 from the germline V gene are DFQATT and SNEGSKA (reference sequence).